The 6 T cell receptor beta chains below all came from one sample that was sequenced in a study of T cell repertoires in cytomegalovirus infection. No antigen has been identified for these receptors. In TCRdb, the reads were re-called with MiXCR into one record per CDR3 protein. The profile covers hundreds of thousands of distinct CDR3 sequences, with less than 40% appearing a single time and 11% to 15% taken by the ten largest. Here the sequenced sample was cultured CD8+ T cells from PBMCs, taken from culture after CMV antigen stimulation. These TCRs come from a human donor in good health (CMV status not recorded). Some clones in this sample may be carry-over from other donors' samples.

This clonotype was counted between two and nine times. The J gene is TRBJ1-2, the V gene TRBV5-4; a possible D gene is TRBD1 (5 bases). Germline lookup yields CDR1 SGHNT and CDR2 YYREEE (reference sequence). Trimming took off 2 bases at V and 8 bases at J, with 13 bases between the two ends. CDR3 length: 13 amino acids. Here the CDR3 DNA reads TGTGCCAGCAGCTTTGGACATCCGCGAGGCTACACCTTC. This sequence encodes CASSFGHPRGYTF. The full variable domain, in which reference TRBV5-4 and TRBJ1-2 provide the parts outside the CDR3, is ETGVTQSPTHLIKTRGQQVTLRCSSQSGHNTVSWYQQALGQGPQFIFQYYREEENGRGNFPPRFSGLQFPNYSSELNVNALELDDSALYLCASSFGHPRGYTFGSGTRLTVV.

This clonotype appeared many times. V gene TRBV7-8 combines with J gene TRBJ2-2; D uncertain. The CDR3 has 15 residues. The V and J ends lost 1 base and 2 bases respectively, with 8 bases between them. CDR1 SGHVS and CDR2 FQNEAQ come from the germline V gene. The CDR3 coding sequence is TGTGCCAGCAGCTTAGTAGTGGCAAACACCGGGGAGCTGTTTTTT. As protein: CASSLVVANTGELFF.

In its sample, this clonotype was seen many times. The chain joins TRBV27 to TRBJ1-2, with TRBD1 matching over 10 bases. V gave up 8 bases and J gave up 3 bases; unmatched junction bases: 3. Looked up from germline, CDR1 is MNHEY and CDR2 is SMNVEV (reference sequence). The CDR3 is made up of 13 amino acids. Here the CDR3 reads CASSGTGDYGYTF. The CDR3 region has the DNA TGTGCCAGCTCCGGGACAGGGGACTATGGCTACACCTTC.

V and J are TRBV7-4 and TRBJ2-7; perhaps D is TRBD1 or TRBD2 (6 bases each). The V end lost 10 bases, the J end lost 2 bases, and 12 bases lay between the germline ends. The CDR3 length is 12 residues. Germline V gene lookup returns CDR1 SGHVT and CDR2 SQSDAQ. The CDR3 sequence: CATAGTTYEQYF. The DNA for the CDR3 is TGTGCCACCGCGGGGACAACCTACGAGCAGTACTTC. Based on the CDR3 plus reference TRBV7-4 and TRBJ2-7, the full variable domain is GAGVSQSPRYKVAKRGRDVALRCDSISGHVTLYWYRQTLGQGSEVLTYSQSDAQRDKSGRPSGRFSAERPERSVSTLKIQRTEQGDSAVYLCATAGTTYEQYFGPGTRLTVT.

This chain's CDR3 is CASSQGPTGSYEQYF. In DNA, the CDR3 is TGTGCCAGCAGCCAAGGCCCGACAGGCTCCTACGAGCAGTACTTC. V and J are TRBV4-2 and TRBJ2-7; perhaps TRBD1 as D (6 bases). The germline V and J ends were trimmed by 1 base and 0 bases, with 10 bases remaining between them. The length of the CDR3 is 15 residues. The germline CDR1 and CDR2 sequences are LGHNA and YNFKEQ.

This clonotype was counted only a few times. The chain joins TRBV11-2 to TRBJ2-7; D is undetermined. With 3 bases removed from V and 0 bases from J, the gap between germline ends came to 12 bases. The CDR3 is made up of 15 amino acids. Germline values: CDR1 SGHAT, CDR2 FQNNGV. In DNA, the CDR3 is TGTGCCAGCAGCTTTGGGTCCACCTTCTCCTACGAGCAGTACTTC. Its protein product is CASSFGSTFSYEQYF.